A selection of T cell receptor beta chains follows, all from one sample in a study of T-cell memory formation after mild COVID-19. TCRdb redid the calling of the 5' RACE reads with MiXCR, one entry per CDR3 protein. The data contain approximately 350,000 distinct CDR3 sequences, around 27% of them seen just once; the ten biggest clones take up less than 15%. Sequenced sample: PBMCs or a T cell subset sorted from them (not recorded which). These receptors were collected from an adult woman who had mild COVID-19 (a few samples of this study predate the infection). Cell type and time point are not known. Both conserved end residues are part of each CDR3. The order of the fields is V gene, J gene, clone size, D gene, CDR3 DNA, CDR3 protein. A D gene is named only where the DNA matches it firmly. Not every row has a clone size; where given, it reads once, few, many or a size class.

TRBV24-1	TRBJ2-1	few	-	TGTGCCACCAGTGACCAAAAGATTACGACGGGATCTTTATTCTACAATGAGCAGTTCTTC	CATSDQKITTGSLFYNEQFF
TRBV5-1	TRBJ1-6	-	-	TGCGCCAGCAGCTTGGAGGGCAGGGGAGGGAATTCACCCCTCCACTTT	CASSLEGRGGNSPLHF
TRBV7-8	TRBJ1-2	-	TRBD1	TGTGCCAGCAGCCTTAGGACAGGGGGCATTGGCTACACCTTC	CASSLRTGGIGYTF
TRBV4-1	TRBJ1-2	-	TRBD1	TGCGCCAGCAGCCCCTTGGGACAGACGAACTATGGCTACACCTTC	CASSPLGQTNYGYTF
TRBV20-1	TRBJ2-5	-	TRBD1	TGCAGTGCTAGAGATCCCCGACAGGGAATGAGAGAGACCCAGTACTTC	CSARDPRQGMRETQYF
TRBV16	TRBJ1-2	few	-	TGTGCCAGCAGCCAATCAACAGCTAACTATGGCTACACCTTC	CASSQSTANYGYTF
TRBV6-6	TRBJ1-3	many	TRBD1	TGTGCCAGCAGAGAAACAGGGGCCTCTGGAAACACCATATATTTT	CASRETGASGNTIYF
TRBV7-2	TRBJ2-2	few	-	TGTGCCAGCAGCCCCAACGGCGGGGAGCTGTTTTTT	CASSPNGGELFF
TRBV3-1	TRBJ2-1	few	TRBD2	TGTGCCAGCAGCCAAGGAGCGGGATACAATGAGCAGTTCTTC	CASSQGAGYNEQFF
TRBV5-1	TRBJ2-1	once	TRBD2	TGCGCCAGCAGCTTGGCCGGAGCGGGGGGAAACAATGAGCAGTTCTTC	CASSLAGAGGNNEQFF
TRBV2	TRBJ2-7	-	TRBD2	TGTGCCAGTGATGGAGCGGGGGAAGGGGACTACGAGCAGTACTTC	CASDGAGEGDYEQYF
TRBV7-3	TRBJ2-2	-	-	TGTGCCAGCATCTTCTCTGAGGGCACCGGGGAGCTGTTTTTT	CASIFSEGTGELFF
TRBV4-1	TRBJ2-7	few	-	TGCGCCAGCAGCCAAGAATGGACGGGTGCCTACGAGCAGTACTTC	CASSQEWTGAYEQYF
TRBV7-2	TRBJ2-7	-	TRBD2	TGTGCCAGCCGACGGGGGGCTAGCGGGAGGTACGAGCAGTACTTC	CASRRGASGRYEQYF
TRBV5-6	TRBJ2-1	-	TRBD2	TGTGCCAGCAGCAAACTAGCGGGTACGGTGGGTGAGCAGTTCTTC	CASSKLAGTVGEQFF
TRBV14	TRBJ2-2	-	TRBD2	TGTGCCAGCAGCGCGACTAGCGGGTCCACCGGGGAGCTGTTTTTT	CASSATSGSTGELFF
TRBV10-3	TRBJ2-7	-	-	TGTGCCATCAGACGAGGGGACGGCACCTACGAGCAGTACTTC	CAIRRGDGTYEQYF
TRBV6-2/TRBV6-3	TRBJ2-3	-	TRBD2	TGTGCCACCCTGACTAGCGGCGGCACAGATACGCAGTATTTT	CATLTSGGTDTQYF
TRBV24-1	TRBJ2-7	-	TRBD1	TGTGCCACCACCGAAACAGGGGTGTACGAGCAGTACTTC	CATTETGVYEQYF
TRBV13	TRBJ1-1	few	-	TGTGCCAGCAAACGGGTAGAGAACACTGAAGCTTTCTTT	CASKRVENTEAFF
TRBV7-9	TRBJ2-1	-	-	TGTGCCAGCATCACGCTAGGGAATGAGCAGTTCTTC	CASITLGNEQFF
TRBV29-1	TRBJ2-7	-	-	TGCAGCGTTGACCCTGAAGGACGGGGGCGGCAGTACTTC	CSVDPEGRGRQYF
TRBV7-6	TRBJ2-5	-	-	TGTGCCAGCAGCTTTAGCGGATTGGAGGGGATACAAGAGACCCAGTACTTC	CASSFSGLEGIQETQYF
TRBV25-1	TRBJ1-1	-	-	TGTGCCAGCAGTGAATCAGGGCTGAACACTGAAGCTTTCTTT	CASSESGLNTEAFF
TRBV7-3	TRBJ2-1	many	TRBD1	TGTGCCAGCAGCTCCCTCTTATCGGACAGGAAATTTAACAATGAGCAGTTCTTC	CASSSLLSDRKFNNEQFF
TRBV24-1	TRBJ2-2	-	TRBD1	TGTGCCACCAGTTTTCAGGGGGATTTCACCGGGGAGCTGTTTTTT	CATSFQGDFTGELFF
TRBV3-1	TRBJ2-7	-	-	TGTGCCAGCAGCCAAGACAAGTTCTCCTACGAGCAGTACTTC	CASSQDKFSYEQYF
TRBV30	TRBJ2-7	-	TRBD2	TGTGCCTGGACCCTCGCAGGGAGGGCCTACGAGCAGTACTTC	CAWTLAGRAYEQYF
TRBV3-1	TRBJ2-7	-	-	TGTGCCAGCAGCCCCGGAGGCTTAGGTACCAGGTCCTACGAGCAGTACTTC	CASSPGGLGTRSYEQYF
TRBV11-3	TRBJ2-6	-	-	TGTGCCAGCAGCTTATTCTGGGCAGCCCCTGGGGCCAACGTCCTGACTTTC	CASSLFWAAPGANVLTF
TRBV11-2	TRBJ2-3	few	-	TGTGCCAGCAGCCCGTACCGGGGGGCCCCAGATACGCAGTATTTT	CASSPYRGAPDTQYF
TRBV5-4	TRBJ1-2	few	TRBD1	TGTGCCAGCAGCTTGAAGACAGGGGGCATCCGGAACTATGGCTACACCTTC	CASSLKTGGIRNYGYTF
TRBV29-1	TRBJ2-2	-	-	TGCAGCGTTGAGGGTCAAAGGGTGGAGCTGTTTTTT	CSVEGQRVELFF
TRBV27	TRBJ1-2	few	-	TGTGCCAGCAGTCAGCCTTGGGAGGGCTTCTATGGCTACACCTTC	CASSQPWEGFYGYTF
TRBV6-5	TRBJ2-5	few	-	TGTGCCAGCAGTTACCTGAGGCGGGCTAGCCGGGAGACCCAGTACTTC	CASSYLRRASRETQYF
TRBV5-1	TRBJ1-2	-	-	TGCGCCAGCAGCCGAGGTGAGGATGGCTACACCTTC	CASSRGEDGYTF
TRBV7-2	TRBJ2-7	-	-	TGTGCCAGCAGCTTAGTGGCCGGCGGCGAGCAGTACTTC	CASSLVAGGEQYF
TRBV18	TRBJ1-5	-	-	TGTGCCAGCTCACCACCAGGGCCTCAGCCCCAGCATTTT	CASSPPGPQPQHF
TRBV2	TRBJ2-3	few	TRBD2	TGTGCCAGCGGACTAGCGGGGGGCACAGATACGCAGTATTTT	CASGLAGGTDTQYF
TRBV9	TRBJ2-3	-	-	TGTGCCAGCAGCTCCGATTCGGGGGCTCTCAGCACAGATACGCAGTATTTT	CASSSDSGALSTDTQYF
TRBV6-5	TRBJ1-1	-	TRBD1	TGTGCCAGCAGTTACGGCTGGACAGGGTTTGGGGACACTGAAGCTTTCTTT	CASSYGWTGFGDTEAFF
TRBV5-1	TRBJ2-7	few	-	TGCGCCAGCAGCTTGCTGGCGGGGCTCGACGAGCAGTACTTC	CASSLLAGLDEQYF
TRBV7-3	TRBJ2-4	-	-	TGTGCCAGCAGCCTGACCGTCGCAGCCAAAAACATTCAGTACTTC	CASSLTVAAKNIQYF
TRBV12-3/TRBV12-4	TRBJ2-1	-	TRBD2	TGTGCCAGCAGTTTCCTAGCGGGAGGGAATGAGCAGTTCTTC	CASSFLAGGNEQFF
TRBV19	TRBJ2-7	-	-	TGTGCCAGTAGTTTTACTAGGACGTACGAGCAGTACTTC	CASSFTRTYEQYF
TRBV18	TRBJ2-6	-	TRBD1	TGTGCCAGCTCACCACTTCCAGGACAGGGCGAAAACTCTGGGGCCAACGTCCTGACTTTC	CASSPLPGQGENSGANVLTF
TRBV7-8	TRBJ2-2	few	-	TGTGCCAGCCTCAATGGGGAGCTGTTTTTT	CASLNGELFF
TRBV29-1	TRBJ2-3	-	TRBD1	TGCAGCGTTGACCCCCCCCGTGTAGAGGGGGCGCGAGGCACAGATACGCAGTATTTT	CSVDPPRVEGARGTDTQYF
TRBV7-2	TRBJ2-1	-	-	TGTGCCAGCAGCTCCTGGGACTCTCACAATGAGCAGTTCTTC	CASSSWDSHNEQFF
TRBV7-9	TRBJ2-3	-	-	TGTGCCAGCACCCCGGTGGAGGGCACAGATACGCAGTATTTT	CASTPVEGTDTQYF
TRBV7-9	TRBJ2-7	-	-	TGTGCCAGCAGCCCCGCGGGCGCGTCCTACGAGCAGTACTTC	CASSPAGASYEQYF
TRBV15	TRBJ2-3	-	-	TGTGCCACCAGCAGAACCCGACAGGGGAGGGGCACAGATACGCAGTATTTT	CATSRTRQGRGTDTQYF